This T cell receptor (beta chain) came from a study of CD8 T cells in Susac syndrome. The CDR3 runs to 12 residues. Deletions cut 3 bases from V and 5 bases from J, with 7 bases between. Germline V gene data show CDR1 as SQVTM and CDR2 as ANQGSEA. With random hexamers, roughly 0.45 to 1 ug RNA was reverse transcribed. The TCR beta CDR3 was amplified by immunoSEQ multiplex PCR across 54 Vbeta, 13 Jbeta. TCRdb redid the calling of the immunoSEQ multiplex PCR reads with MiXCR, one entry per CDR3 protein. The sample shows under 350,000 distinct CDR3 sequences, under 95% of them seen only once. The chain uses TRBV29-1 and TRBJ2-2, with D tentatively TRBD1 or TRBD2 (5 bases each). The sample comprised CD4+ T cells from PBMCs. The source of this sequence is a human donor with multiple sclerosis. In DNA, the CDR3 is TGCAGCGTTGAGGGGGAGACCGGGGAGCTGTTTTTT. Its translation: CSVEGETGELFF.